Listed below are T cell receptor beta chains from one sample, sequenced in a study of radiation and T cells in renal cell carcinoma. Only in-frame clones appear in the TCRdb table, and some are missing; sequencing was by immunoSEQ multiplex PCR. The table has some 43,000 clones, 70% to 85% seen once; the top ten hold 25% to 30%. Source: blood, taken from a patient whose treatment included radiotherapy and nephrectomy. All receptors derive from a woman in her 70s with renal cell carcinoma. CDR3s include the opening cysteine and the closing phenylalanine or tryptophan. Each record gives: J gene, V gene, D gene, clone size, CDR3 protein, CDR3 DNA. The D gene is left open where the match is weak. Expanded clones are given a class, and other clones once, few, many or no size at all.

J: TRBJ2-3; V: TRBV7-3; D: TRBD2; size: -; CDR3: CASSIGAGGVTDTQYF; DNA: TGTGCCAGCAGTATAGGGGCGGGAGGGGTCACAGATACGCAGTATTTT
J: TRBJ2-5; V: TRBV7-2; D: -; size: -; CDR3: CASSLARGQETQYF; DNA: TGTGCCAGCAGCTTAGCGCGAGGACAAGAGACCCAGTACTTC
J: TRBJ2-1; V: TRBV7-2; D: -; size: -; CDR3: CASSLVSVGGNEQFF; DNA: TGTGCCAGCAGCTTAGTCAGCGTGGGCGGCAATGAGCAGTTCTTC
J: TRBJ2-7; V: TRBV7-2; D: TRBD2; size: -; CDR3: CASSGSGVLSYEQYF; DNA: TGTGCCAGCAGCGGTAGCGGGGTACTCTCCTACGAGCAGTACTTC
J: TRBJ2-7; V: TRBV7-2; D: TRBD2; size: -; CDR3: CASSLLAGGAYEQYF; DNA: TGTGCCAGCAGCTTACTAGCGGGAGGTGCCTACGAGCAGTACTTC
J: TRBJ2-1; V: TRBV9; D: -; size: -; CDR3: CASSVVGRVDNEQFF; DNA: TGTGCCAGCAGCGTAGTAGGGAGAGTCGACAATGAGCAGTTCTTC
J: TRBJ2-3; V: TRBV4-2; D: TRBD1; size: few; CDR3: CASSQDGRTGFRGTDTQYF; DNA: TGTGCCAGCAGCCAAGATGGAAGGACAGGGTTTCGGGGCACAGATACGCAGTATTTT
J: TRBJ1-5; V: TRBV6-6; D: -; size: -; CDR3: CASSYGIREPQHF; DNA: TGTGCCAGCAGTTATGGTATCAGGGAGCCCCAGCATTTT
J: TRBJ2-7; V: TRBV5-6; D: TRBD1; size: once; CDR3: CASSWGTGTYEQYF; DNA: TGTGCCAGCAGCTGGGGGACAGGGACCTACGAGCAGTACTTC
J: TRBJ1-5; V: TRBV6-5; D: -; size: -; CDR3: CASSLDSNQPQHF; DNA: TGTGCCAGCAGTTTAGATAGCAATCAGCCCCAGCATTTT